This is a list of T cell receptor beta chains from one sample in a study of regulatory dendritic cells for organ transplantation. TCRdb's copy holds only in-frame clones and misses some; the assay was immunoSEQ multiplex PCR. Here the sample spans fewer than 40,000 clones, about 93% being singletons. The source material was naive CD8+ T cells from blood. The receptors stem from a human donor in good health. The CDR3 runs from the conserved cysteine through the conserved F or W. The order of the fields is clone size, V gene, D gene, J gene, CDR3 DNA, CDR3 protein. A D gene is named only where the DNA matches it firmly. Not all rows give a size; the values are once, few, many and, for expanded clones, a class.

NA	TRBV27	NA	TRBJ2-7	TGTGCCAGCTCAACACGAAAAGCAACCTACGAGCAGTACTTC	CASSTRKATYEQYF
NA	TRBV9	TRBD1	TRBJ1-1	TGTGCCAGCAGCGCCCTGACAGGGGGAAACACTGAAGCTTTCTTT	CASSALTGGNTEAFF
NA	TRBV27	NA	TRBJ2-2	TGTGCCAGCAGCACAGGGCCTCACACCGGGGAGCTGTTTTTT	CASSTGPHTGELFF
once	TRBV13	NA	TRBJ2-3	TGTGCCAGCAGCCCGCCGGATGGCGGTAGCACAGATACGCAGTATTTT	CASSPPDGGSTDTQYF
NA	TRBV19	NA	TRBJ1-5	TGTGCCAGTAGTATAGTCCCCATGATCTTCAGCAATCAGCCCCAGCATTTT	CASSIVPMIFSNQPQHF
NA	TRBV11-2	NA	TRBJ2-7	TGTGCCAGCAGCTTACAGGGTAGTACCTACGAGCAGTACTTC	CASSLQGSTYEQYF
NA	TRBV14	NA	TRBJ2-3	TGTGCCAGCAGCGCCCCAGGGTCCTCCGCCAGATACGCGCAGTATTTT	CASSAPGSSARYAQYF
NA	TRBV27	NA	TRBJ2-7	TGTGCCAGCAGTTCAGGACTCCCAGCGAGCGAGCAGTACTTC	CASSSGLPASEQYF
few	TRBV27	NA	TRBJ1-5	TGTGCCAGCTCGAGGGGGACTAAGAATCAGCCCCAGCATTTT	CASSRGTKNQPQHF
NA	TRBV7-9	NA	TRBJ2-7	TGTGCCAGCAGCCCGGTCAGGGTTCCCTACGAGCAGTACTTC	CASSPVRVPYEQYF
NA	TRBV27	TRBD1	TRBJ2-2	TGTGCCAGCAGTTTACCCGGGACAGGGGGCGGGAGGGAGCTGTTTTTT	CASSLPGTGGGRELFF
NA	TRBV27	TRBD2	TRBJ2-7	TGTGCCAGCAGCCCGACGGGGGGGGTAAGGTACGAGCAGTACTTC	CASSPTGGVRYEQYF
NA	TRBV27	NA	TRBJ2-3	TGTGCCAGCAGTTCCTCCCCCGATACGCAGTATTTT	CASSSSPDTQYF
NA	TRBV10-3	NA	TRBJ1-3	TGTGCCATCGCGGTGGGGTTGCGAGGAAACACCATATATTTT	CAIAVGLRGNTIYF
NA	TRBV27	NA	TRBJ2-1	TGTGCCAGCTGGGACTTCGGGGGAAGCGGCAATGAGCAGTTCTTC	CASWDFGGSGNEQFF
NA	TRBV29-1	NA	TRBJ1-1	TGCAGCGCCTCCACGAAAGAAGCTTTCTTT	CSASTKEAFF
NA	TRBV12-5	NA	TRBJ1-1	TGTGCTAGTGGTTTGTGGCAGGGGAAAGCTTTCTTT	CASGLWQGKAFF
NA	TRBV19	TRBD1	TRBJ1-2	TGTGCCAGTAGTCCAGGGACAGGATCCGACATTAATGGCTACACCTTC	CASSPGTGSDINGYTF
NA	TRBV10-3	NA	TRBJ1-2	TGTGCCAGCAGTTACGGATCCGGTCTGGGGTATTATGGCTACACCTTC	CASSYGSGLGYYGYTF
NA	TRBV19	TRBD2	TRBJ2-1	TGTGCCAGTAGACCAACTAGCGGGAGTAACGATGAGCAGTTCTTC	CASRPTSGSNDEQFF
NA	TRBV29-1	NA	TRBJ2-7	TGCAGCGTTGCTACAGGAACTTACGAGCAGTACTTC	CSVATGTYEQYF
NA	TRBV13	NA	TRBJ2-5	TGTGCCAGCAGCTTACGACAGCTTCAAGAGACCCAGTACTTC	CASSLRQLQETQYF
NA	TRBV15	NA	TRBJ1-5	TGTGCCACCAGCGTTGAGGATAGCAATCAGCCCCAGCATTTT	CATSVEDSNQPQHF
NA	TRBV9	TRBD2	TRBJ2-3	TGTGCCAGCAGCGCTAGCGGGGGACCTAGGGATACGCAGTATTTT	CASSASGGPRDTQYF
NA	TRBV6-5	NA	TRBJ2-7	TGTGCCAGCAGTTACCCGGGGACCGAGCAGTACTTC	CASSYPGTEQYF
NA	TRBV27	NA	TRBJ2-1	TGTGCCAGCAGTTTATCCGGGCCCCTCTACAATGAGCAGTTCTTC	CASSLSGPLYNEQFF